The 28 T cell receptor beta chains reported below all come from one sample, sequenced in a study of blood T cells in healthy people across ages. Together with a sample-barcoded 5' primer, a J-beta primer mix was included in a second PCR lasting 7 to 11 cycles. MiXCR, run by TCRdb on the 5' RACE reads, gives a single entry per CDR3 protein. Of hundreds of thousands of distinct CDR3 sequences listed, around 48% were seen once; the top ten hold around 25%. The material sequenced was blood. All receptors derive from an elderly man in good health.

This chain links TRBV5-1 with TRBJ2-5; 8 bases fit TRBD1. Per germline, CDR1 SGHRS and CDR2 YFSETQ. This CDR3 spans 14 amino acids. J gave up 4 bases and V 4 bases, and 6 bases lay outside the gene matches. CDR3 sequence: CASSEQTGGETQYF. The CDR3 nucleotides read TGCGCCAGCAGCGAACAAACAGGGGGAGAGACCCAGTACTTC.

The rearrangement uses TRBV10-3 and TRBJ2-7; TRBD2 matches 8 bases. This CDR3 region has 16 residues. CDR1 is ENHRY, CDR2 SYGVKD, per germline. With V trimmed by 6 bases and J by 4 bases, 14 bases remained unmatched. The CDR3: CAIRAQEAGVRYEQYF. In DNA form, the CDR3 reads TGTGCCATCAGGGCACAGGAAGCGGGAGTGAGATACGAGCAGTACTTC.

In nucleotides, the CDR3 is TGCAGTGCTAGAGGGGCCTGGACAGTCTCTGGAAACACCATATATTTT. It is translated as CSARGAWTVSGNTIYF. The chain employs TRBV20-1 and TRBJ1-3; tentative D call: TRBD1 (6 bases). Germline assignment: CDR1 DFQATT and CDR2 SNEGSKA (reference sequence). The V gene lost 1 base and the J gene lost 0 bases, with 13 bases spanning the gap. The CDR3 length is 16 residues.

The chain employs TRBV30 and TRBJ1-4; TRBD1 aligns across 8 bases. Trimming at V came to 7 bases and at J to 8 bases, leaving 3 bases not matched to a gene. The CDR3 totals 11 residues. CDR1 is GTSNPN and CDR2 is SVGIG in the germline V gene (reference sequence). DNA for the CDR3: TGTGCCTATGACAGGGGAGAAAAACTGTTTTTT. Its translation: CAYDRGEKLFF.

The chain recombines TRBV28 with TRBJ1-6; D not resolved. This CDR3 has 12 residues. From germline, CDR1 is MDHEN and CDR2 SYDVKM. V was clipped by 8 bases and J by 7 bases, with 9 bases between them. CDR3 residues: CASGIGNSPLHF. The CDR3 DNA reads TGTGCCAGCGGGATAGGGAATTCACCCCTCCACTTT.

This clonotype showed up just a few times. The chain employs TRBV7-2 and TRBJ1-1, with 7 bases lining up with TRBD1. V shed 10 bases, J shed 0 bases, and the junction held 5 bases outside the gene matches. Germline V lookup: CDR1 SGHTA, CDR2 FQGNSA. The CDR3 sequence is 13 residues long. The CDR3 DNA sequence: TGTGCCATTGCGGGACAGATGAACACTGAAGCTTTCTTT. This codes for CAIAGQMNTEAFF.

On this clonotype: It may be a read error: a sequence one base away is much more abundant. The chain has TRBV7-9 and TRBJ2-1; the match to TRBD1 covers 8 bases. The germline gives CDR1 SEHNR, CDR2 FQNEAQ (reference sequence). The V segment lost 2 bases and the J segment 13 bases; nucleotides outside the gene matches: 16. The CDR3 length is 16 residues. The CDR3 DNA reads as TGTGCCAGCAGCTTAAGTTTTCAGGGGGCGTTGGAGACCCAGTTCTTC. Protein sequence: CASSLSFQGALETQFF.

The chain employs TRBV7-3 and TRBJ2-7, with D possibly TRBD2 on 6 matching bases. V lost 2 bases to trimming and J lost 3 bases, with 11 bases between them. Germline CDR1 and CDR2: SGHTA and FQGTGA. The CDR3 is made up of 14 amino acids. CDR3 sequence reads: CASSLGAGLYEQYF. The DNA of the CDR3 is TGTGCCAGCAGCTTAGGGGCGGGGCTCTACGAGCAGTACTTC.

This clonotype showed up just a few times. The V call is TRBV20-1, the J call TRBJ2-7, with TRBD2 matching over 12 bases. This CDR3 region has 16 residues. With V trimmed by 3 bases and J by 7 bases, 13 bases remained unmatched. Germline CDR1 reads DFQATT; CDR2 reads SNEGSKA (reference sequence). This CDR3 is CSASPPWTSGDLEQYF. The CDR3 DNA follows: TGCAGTGCTAGTCCCCCCTGGACTAGCGGGGACCTAGAGCAGTACTTC.

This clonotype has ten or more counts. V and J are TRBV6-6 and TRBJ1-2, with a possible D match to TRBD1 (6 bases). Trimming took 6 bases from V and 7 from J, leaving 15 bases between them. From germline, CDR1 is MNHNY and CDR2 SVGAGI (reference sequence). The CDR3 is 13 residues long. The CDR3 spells CASRPQTGSGYTF. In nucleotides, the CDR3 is TGTGCCAGCAGACCGCAGACAGGCTCTGGCTACACCTTC.

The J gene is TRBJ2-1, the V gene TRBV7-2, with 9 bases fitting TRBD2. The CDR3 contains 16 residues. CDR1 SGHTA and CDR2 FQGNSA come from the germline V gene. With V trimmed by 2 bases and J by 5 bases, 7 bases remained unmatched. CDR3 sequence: CASSLQLRGGHNEQFF. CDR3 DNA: TGTGCCAGCAGCTTACAGTTGCGGGGGGGTCACAATGAGCAGTTCTTC. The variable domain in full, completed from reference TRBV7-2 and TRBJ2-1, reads GAGVSQSPSNKVTEKGKDVELRCDPISGHTALYWYRQSLGQGLEFLIYFQGNSAPDKSGLPSDRFSAERTGGSVSTLTIQRTQQEDSAVYLCASSLQLRGGHNEQFFGPGTRLTVL.

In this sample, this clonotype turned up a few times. The DNA of the CDR3 is TGTGCCACCAACCCTAGGTTGGAGGGCCAGGGCACAGATACGCAGTATTTT. Encoded protein: CATNPRLEGQGTDTQYF. The chain recombines TRBV24-1 with TRBJ2-3; D may be TRBD2 (6 bases). Trimming stripped 8 bases from V and 1 base from J, with 21 bases between. Germline values: CDR1 KGHDR, CDR2 SFDVKD. The CDR3 contains 17 residues.

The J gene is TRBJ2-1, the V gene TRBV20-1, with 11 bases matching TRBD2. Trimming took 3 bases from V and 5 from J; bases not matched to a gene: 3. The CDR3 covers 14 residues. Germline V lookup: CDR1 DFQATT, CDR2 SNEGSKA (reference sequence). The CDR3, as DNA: TGCAGTGCTAGGCCTAGCGGGAGGAACAATGAGCAGTTCTTC. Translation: CSARPSGRNNEQFF.

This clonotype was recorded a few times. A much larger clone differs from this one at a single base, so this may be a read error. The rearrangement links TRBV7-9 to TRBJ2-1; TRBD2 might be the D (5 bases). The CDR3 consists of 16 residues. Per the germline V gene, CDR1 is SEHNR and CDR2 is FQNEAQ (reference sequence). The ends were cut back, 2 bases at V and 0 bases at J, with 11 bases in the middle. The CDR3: CASSLIGGSSYNEQFF. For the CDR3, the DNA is TGTGCCAGCAGCTTAATCGGAGGTAGCTCCTACAATGAGCAGTTCTTC.

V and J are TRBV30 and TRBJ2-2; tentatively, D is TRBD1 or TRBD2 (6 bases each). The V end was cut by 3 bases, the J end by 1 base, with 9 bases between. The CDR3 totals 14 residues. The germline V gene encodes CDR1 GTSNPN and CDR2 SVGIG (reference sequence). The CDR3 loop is CAWSRGLNTGELFF. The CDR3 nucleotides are TGTGCCTGGAGCCGGGGGCTGAACACCGGGGAGCTGTTTTTT.

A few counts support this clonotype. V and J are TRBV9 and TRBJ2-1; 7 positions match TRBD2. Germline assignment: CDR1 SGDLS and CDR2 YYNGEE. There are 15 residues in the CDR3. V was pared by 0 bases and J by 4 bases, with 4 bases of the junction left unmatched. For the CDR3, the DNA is TGTGCCAGCAGCGTAGGGCTAGCGGATTACAATGAGCAGTTCTTC. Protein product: CASSVGLADYNEQFF. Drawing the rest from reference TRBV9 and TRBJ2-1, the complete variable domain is DSGVTQTPKHLITATGQRVTLRCSPRSGDLSVYWYQQSLDQGLQFLIQYYNGEERAKGNILERFSAQQFPDLHSELNLSSLELGDSALYFCASSVGLADYNEQFFGPGTRLTVL.

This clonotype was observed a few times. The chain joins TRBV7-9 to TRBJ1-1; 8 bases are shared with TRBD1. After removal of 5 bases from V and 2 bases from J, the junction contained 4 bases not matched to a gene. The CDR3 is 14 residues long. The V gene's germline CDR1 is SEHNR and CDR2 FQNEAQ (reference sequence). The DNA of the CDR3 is TGTGCCAGCAGCCCCCAGGGGGCAAACACTGAAGCTTTCTTT. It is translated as CASSPQGANTEAFF.

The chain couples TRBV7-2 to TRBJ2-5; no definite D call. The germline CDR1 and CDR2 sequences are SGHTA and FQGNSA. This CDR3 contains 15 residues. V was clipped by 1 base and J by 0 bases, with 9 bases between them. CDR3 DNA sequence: TGTGCCAGCAGCTTAGGACGGCTGTACCAAGAGACCCAGTACTTC. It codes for CASSLGRLYQETQYF.

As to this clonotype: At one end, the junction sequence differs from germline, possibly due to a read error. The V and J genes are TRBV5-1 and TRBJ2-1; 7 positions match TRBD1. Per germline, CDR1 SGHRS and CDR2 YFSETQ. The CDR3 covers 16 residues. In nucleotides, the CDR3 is TGCGCCAGCAGCTTGGCCGTCGGGACAGCCTACAATGAGCGGTTCTTC. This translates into CASSLAVGTAYNERFF.

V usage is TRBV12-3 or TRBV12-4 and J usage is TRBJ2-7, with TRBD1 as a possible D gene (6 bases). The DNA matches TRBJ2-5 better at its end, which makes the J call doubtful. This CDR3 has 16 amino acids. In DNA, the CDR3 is TGTGCCAGCAGTTTTATAGGGGGACATATCCAAGAGACCCAGTACTTC. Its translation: CASSFIGGHIQETQYF.

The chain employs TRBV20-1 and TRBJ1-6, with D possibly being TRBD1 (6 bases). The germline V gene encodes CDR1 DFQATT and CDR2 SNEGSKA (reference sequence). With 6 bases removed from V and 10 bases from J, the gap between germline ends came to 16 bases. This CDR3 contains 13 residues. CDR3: CSAPGGPGSPLHF. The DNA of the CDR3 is TGCAGTGCCCCCGGGGGGCCTGGGTCACCCCTCCACTTT.

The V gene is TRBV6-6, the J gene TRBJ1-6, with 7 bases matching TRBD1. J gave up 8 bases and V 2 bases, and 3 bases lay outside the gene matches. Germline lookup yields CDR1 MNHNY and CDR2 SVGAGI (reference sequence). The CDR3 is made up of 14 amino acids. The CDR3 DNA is TGTGCCAGCAGTTACGACAGGGAGGATTCACCCCTCCACTTT. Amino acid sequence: CASSYDREDSPLHF.

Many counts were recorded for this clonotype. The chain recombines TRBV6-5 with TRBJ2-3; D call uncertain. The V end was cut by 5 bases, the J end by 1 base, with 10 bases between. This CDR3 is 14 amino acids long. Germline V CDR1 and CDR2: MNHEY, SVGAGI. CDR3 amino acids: CASSQDFGTDTQYF. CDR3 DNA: TGTGCCAGCAGTCAAGACTTCGGCACAGATACGCAGTATTTT.

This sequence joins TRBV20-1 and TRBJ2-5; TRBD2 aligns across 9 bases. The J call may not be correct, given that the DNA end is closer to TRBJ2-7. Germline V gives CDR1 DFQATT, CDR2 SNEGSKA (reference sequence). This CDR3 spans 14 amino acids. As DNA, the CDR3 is TGCAGTGCTAGCGGGGAGCGGGGGGCCTACGAGCAGTACTTC. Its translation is CSASGERGAYEQYF.

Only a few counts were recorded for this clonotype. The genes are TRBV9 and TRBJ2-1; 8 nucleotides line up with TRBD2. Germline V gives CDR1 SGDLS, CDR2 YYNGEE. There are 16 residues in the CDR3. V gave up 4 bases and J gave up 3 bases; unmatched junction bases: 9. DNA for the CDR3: TGTGCCAGCAGCCCCCGGGAGGGACTAGACTACAATGAGCAGTTCTTC. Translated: CASSPREGLDYNEQFF.

As DNA, the CDR3 is TGTGCCAGCAGCTTCGAGGCAGCGACCCACAATGAGCAGTTCTTC. This translates into CASSFEAATHNEQFF. V usage is TRBV7-2 and J usage is TRBJ2-1; D is undetermined. V lost 3 bases, J lost 5 bases, and 14 bases lay in between. CDR3 length: 15 amino acids. Germline assignment: CDR1 SGHTA and CDR2 FQGNSA.

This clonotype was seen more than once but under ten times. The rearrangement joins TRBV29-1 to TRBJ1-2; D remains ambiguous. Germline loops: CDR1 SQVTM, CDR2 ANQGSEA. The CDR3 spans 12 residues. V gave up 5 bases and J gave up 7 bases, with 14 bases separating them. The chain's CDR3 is CSVRSPAGGYTF. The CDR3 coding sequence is TGCAGCGTTAGAAGCCCAGCCGGTGGCTACACCTTC.

The CDR3 nucleotides read TGCGCCAGCAGCTTGGTACCAGCCGGGGAGCTGTTTTTT. Its translation: CASSLVPAGELFF. This chain uses TRBV5-1 with TRBJ2-2, with D uncertain. The ends were cut back, 0 bases at V and 6 bases at J, with 6 bases in the middle. Germline V lookup: CDR1 SGHRS, CDR2 YFSETQ. CDR3 length equals 13 residues.